The text below deals with one T cell receptor beta chain. The junction does not match germline at one end; this may be a read error. The data stem from a study of blood T cell repertoires in COVID-19. The table came from immunoSEQ multiplex PCR; TCRdb's copy has only in-frame clones and leaves some out. The sample carries hundreds of thousands of clones, 70% to 90% recorded once. The sequence came from a woman between 35 and 50 years old who had recovered from COVID-19. Source material: PBMCs or T cells enriched from blood (not recorded which).

DNA of the CDR3: TGTGCCAGCAGTCAAGCGGGACTGAACACCGGGGAGCTGTTTTTT. Residues: CASSQAGLNTGELFF. The chain couples TRBV3-1 (or the pseudogene TRBV3-2) to TRBJ2-2; 7 bases line up with TRBD2. CDR3 size: 15 residues. Germline V lookup: CDR1 LGHDT, CDR2 YNNKEL (reference sequence).